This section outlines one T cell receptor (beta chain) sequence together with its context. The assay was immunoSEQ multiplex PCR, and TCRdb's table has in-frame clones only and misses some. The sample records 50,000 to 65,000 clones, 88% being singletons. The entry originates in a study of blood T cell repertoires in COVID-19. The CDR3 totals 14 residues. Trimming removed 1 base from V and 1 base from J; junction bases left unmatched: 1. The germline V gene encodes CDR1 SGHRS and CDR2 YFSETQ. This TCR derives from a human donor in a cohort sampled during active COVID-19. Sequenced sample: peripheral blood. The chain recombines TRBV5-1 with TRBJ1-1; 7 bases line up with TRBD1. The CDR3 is CASSLTGENTEAFF. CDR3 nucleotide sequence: TGCGCCAGCAGCTTGACAGGGGAGAACACTGAAGCTTTCTTT.